The rows below give T cell receptor beta chains drawn from one sample of a study of T cell changes during pregnancy in multiple sclerosis. Libraries were prepared by immunoSEQ multiplex PCR; TCRdb keeps only in-frame clonotypes and omits some of them. The sample carries about 61,000 clones, 70% to 90% recorded once. Sample: peripheral blood, taken in the first trimester of pregnancy. The receptors were sampled from a female donor in good health, enrolled as a control in a pregnancy study. Both conserved end residues are part of each CDR3. D genes are given only for firm matches. The size of a clone is reported for some rows only, either as once, few or many, or as a class for expanded clones.

CDR3 length: 16; D gene: .; J gene: TRBJ1-1; V gene: TRBV5-1; clone size: .; CDR3 protein: CASSSPSGSLNTEAFF; CDR3 DNA: TGCGCCAGCAGCTCACCTTCAGGATCCTTGAACACTGAAGCTTTCTTT
CDR3 length: 14; D gene: .; J gene: TRBJ2-7; V gene: TRBV18; clone size: .; CDR3 protein: CASSPSRGPYEQYF; CDR3 DNA: TGTGCCAGCTCACCGTCGAGAGGCCCCTACGAGCAGTACTTC
CDR3 length: 17; D gene: .; J gene: TRBJ2-3; V gene: TRBV14; clone size: .; CDR3 protein: CASSPLIRAEGTDTQYF; CDR3 DNA: TGTGCCAGCAGTCCTTTAATCAGGGCTGAGGGCACAGATACGCAGTATTTT
CDR3 length: 15; D gene: .; J gene: TRBJ1-5; V gene: TRBV5-6; clone size: once; CDR3 protein: CASSLGSTGNQPQHF; CDR3 DNA: TGTGCCAGCAGCTTGGGGAGTACTGGCAATCAGCCCCAGCATTTT
CDR3 length: 19; D gene: TRBD2; J gene: TRBJ2-1; V gene: TRBV7-9; clone size: .; CDR3 protein: CASSSPGLAGGLRGNEQFF; CDR3 DNA: TGTGCCAGCAGCTCGCCGGGACTAGCGGGGGGATTGCGGGGCAATGAGCAGTTCTTC
CDR3 length: 16; D gene: .; J gene: TRBJ1-2; V gene: TRBV10-3; clone size: .; CDR3 protein: CAISVPARGANYGYTF; CDR3 DNA: TGTGCCATCAGTGTTCCCGCCCGGGGGGCTAACTATGGCTACACCTTC
CDR3 length: 12; D gene: .; J gene: TRBJ1-2; V gene: TRBV5-8; clone size: .; CDR3 protein: CASTREAYGYTF; CDR3 DNA: TGTGCCAGCACCCGGGAGGCCTATGGCTACACCTTC
CDR3 length: 14; D gene: .; J gene: TRBJ1-4; V gene: TRBV5-1; clone size: .; CDR3 protein: CASSLTGDGEKLFF; CDR3 DNA: TGCGCCAGCAGCTTGACGGGGGACGGGGAAAAACTGTTTTTT
CDR3 length: 15; D gene: .; J gene: TRBJ2-7; V gene: TRBV9; clone size: .; CDR3 protein: CASSVGGGGPYEQYF; CDR3 DNA: TGTGCCAGCAGCGTCGGGGGAGGCGGACCCTACGAGCAGTACTTC
CDR3 length: 17; D gene: TRBD1; J gene: TRBJ1-6; V gene: TRBV9; clone size: .; CDR3 protein: CASSPNRGSSYNSPLHF; CDR3 DNA: TGTGCCAGCAGCCCCAACAGGGGAAGCTCCTATAATTCACCCCTCCACTTT
CDR3 length: 16; D gene: .; J gene: TRBJ2-1; V gene: TRBV11-3; clone size: .; CDR3 protein: CASSRHGAGTYNEQFF; CDR3 DNA: TGTGCCAGCAGCCGTCATGGGGCGGGGACCTACAATGAGCAGTTCTTC
CDR3 length: 17; D gene: TRBD1; J gene: TRBJ1-5; V gene: TRBV19; clone size: .; CDR3 protein: CASRRGTAQRGNQPQHF; CDR3 DNA: TGTGCCAGTAGAAGGGGGACAGCCCAAAGGGGCAATCAGCCCCAGCATTTT
CDR3 length: 15; D gene: .; J gene: TRBJ2-7; V gene: TRBV4-3; clone size: .; CDR3 protein: CASSQEDGIGSEQYF; CDR3 DNA: TGCGCCAGCAGCCAAGAAGACGGGATAGGATCCGAGCAGTACTTC
CDR3 length: 16; D gene: .; J gene: TRBJ1-2; V gene: TRBV4-3; clone size: .; CDR3 protein: CASSPERGNTGSGYTF; CDR3 DNA: TGCGCCAGCAGCCCTGAGAGGGGGAACACCGGATCGGGCTACACCTTC
CDR3 length: 19; D gene: TRBD2; J gene: TRBJ2-1; V gene: TRBV7-9; clone size: .; CDR3 protein: CASSFRVAGVPTMYNEQFF; CDR3 DNA: TGTGCCAGCAGCTTTAGGGTAGCGGGGGTGCCCACTATGTACAATGAGCAGTTCTTC
CDR3 length: 17; D gene: .; J gene: TRBJ2-3; V gene: TRBV5-1; clone size: once; CDR3 protein: CASSLESDTASTDTQYF; CDR3 DNA: TGCGCCAGCAGCTTGGAATCAGACACCGCTAGCACAGATACGCAGTATTTT
CDR3 length: 15; D gene: TRBD1; J gene: TRBJ2-5; V gene: TRBV7-3; clone size: once; CDR3 protein: CASSAGTEIQETQYF; CDR3 DNA: TGTGCCAGCAGCGCCGGGACAGAGATCCAAGAGACCCAGTACTTC
CDR3 length: 13; D gene: TRBD2; J gene: TRBJ2-3; V gene: TRBV6-6; clone size: .; CDR3 protein: CASIRGGTDTQYF; CDR3 DNA: TGTGCCAGCATAAGGGGAGGGACAGATACGCAGTATTTT
CDR3 length: 15; D gene: .; J gene: TRBJ2-5; V gene: TRBV6-1; clone size: .; CDR3 protein: CASSAGGQREETQYF; CDR3 DNA: TGTGCCAGCAGTGCGGGGGGCCAGAGGGAAGAGACCCAGTACTTC
CDR3 length: 14; D gene: TRBD1; J gene: TRBJ1-1; V gene: TRBV5-1; clone size: .; CDR3 protein: CASTDRGVNTEAFF; CDR3 DNA: TGCGCCAGCACGGACAGGGGCGTGAACACTGAAGCTTTCTTT
CDR3 length: 15; D gene: TRBD1; J gene: TRBJ1-6; V gene: TRBV30; clone size: .; CDR3 protein: CACNPRGQGDSPLHF; CDR3 DNA: TGTGCCTGTAACCCCCGAGGACAGGGGGACTCACCCCTCCACTTT
CDR3 length: 15; D gene: .; J gene: TRBJ2-7; V gene: TRBV4-1; clone size: .; CDR3 protein: CASSQAHRSSYEQYF; CDR3 DNA: TGCGCCAGCAGCCAAGCCCACAGGTCCTCCTACGAGCAGTACTTC
CDR3 length: 15; D gene: TRBD1; J gene: TRBJ1-5; V gene: TRBV19; clone size: .; CDR3 protein: CASSRSGQGGQPQHF; CDR3 DNA: TGTGCCAGTAGTCGTAGCGGACAGGGTGGGCAGCCCCAGCATTTT
CDR3 length: 15; D gene: TRBD1; J gene: TRBJ1-1; V gene: TRBV5-4; clone size: .; CDR3 protein: CASSSRTGGFTEAFF; CDR3 DNA: TGTGCCAGCAGCTCACGAACAGGGGGCTTCACTGAAGCTTTCTTT
CDR3 length: 13; D gene: .; J gene: TRBJ1-2; V gene: TRBV4-3; clone size: .; CDR3 protein: CASSQERNYGYTF; CDR3 DNA: TGCGCCAGCAGCCAGGAGCGGAACTATGGCTACACCTTC
CDR3 length: 15; D gene: TRBD2; J gene: TRBJ2-5; V gene: TRBV7-9; clone size: .; CDR3 protein: CASSFPTSPQETQYF; CDR3 DNA: TGTGCCAGCAGCTTTCCGACTAGCCCCCAAGAGACCCAGTACTTC
CDR3 length: 16; D gene: TRBD2; J gene: TRBJ2-1; V gene: TRBV7-3; clone size: .; CDR3 protein: CASSLRLAGGRDEQFF; CDR3 DNA: TGTGCCAGCAGCTTAAGACTAGCGGGGGGGCGCGATGAGCAGTTCTTC
CDR3 length: 17; D gene: TRBD1; J gene: TRBJ2-2; V gene: TRBV11-2; clone size: once; CDR3 protein: CASSPDLGTGSTGELFF; CDR3 DNA: TGTGCCAGCAGCCCAGACTTGGGGACAGGAAGCACCGGGGAGCTGTTTTTT
CDR3 length: 16; D gene: .; J gene: TRBJ1-1; V gene: TRBV19; clone size: few; CDR3 protein: CATRTGIERLDTEAFF; CDR3 DNA: TGTGCCACCCGAACAGGGATTGAGAGATTGGACACTGAAGCTTTCTTT
CDR3 length: 15; D gene: .; J gene: TRBJ2-3; V gene: TRBV7-6; clone size: .; CDR3 protein: CASSTELGRPDTQYF; CDR3 DNA: TGTGCCAGCAGCACGGAACTAGGCCGGCCAGATACGCAGTATTTT
CDR3 length: 14; D gene: TRBD1; J gene: TRBJ1-5; V gene: TRBV19; clone size: .; CDR3 protein: CASSGDRAGQPQHF; CDR3 DNA: TGTGCCAGTAGTGGCGACAGGGCGGGGCAGCCCCAGCATTTT
CDR3 length: 15; D gene: TRBD1; J gene: TRBJ1-4; V gene: TRBV19; clone size: .; CDR3 protein: CASSIGDSSNEKLFF; CDR3 DNA: TGTGCCAGTAGTATAGGGGACAGTTCTAATGAAAAACTGTTTTTT
CDR3 length: 11; D gene: .; J gene: TRBJ1-1; V gene: TRBV19; clone size: .; CDR3 protein: CASSLGARAFF; CDR3 DNA: TGTGCCAGTAGTTTGGGGGCGAGGGCTTTCTTT
CDR3 length: 15; D gene: .; J gene: TRBJ2-7; V gene: TRBV7-8; clone size: .; CDR3 protein: CASSQALRGRYEQYF; CDR3 DNA: TGTGCCAGCAGTCAAGCGTTGCGGGGACGTTACGAGCAGTACTTC
CDR3 length: 16; D gene: TRBD2; J gene: TRBJ2-2; V gene: TRBV9; clone size: .; CDR3 protein: CASSVGLAGGTGELFF; CDR3 DNA: TGTGCCAGCAGCGTCGGACTAGCGGGGGGCACCGGGGAGCTGTTTTTT
CDR3 length: 16; D gene: .; J gene: TRBJ2-2; V gene: TRBV4-3; clone size: .; CDR3 protein: CASSQMGRSNTGELFF; CDR3 DNA: TGCGCCAGCAGCCAAATGGGGCGGTCGAACACCGGGGAGCTGTTTTTT
CDR3 length: 18; D gene: TRBD2; J gene: TRBJ2-3; V gene: TRBV5-6; clone size: .; CDR3 protein: CASSAVGRTSGGTDTQYF; CDR3 DNA: TGTGCCAGCAGCGCGGTCGGGAGGACTAGCGGGGGCACAGATACGCAGTATTTT
CDR3 length: 18; D gene: .; J gene: TRBJ1-5; V gene: TRBV19; clone size: .; CDR3 protein: CASSPGLFRVGSNQPQHF; CDR3 DNA: TGTGCCAGTAGTCCCGGGCTATTCAGGGTGGGGAGCAATCAGCCCCAGCATTTT
CDR3 length: 16; D gene: .; J gene: TRBJ2-3; V gene: TRBV7-9; clone size: .; CDR3 protein: CASSPRGRGSTDTQYF; CDR3 DNA: TGTGCCAGCAGCCCTAGGGGGAGGGGTAGCACAGATACGCAGTATTTT
CDR3 length: 14; D gene: .; J gene: TRBJ1-2; V gene: TRBV7-2; clone size: .; CDR3 protein: CASSLDWTTYGYTF; CDR3 DNA: TGTGCCAGCAGCTTAGACTGGACAACATATGGCTACACCTTC
CDR3 length: 14; D gene: TRBD1; J gene: TRBJ2-7; V gene: TRBV2; clone size: .; CDR3 protein: CASTRQGKTYEQYF; CDR3 DNA: TGTGCCAGCACCCGACAGGGCAAGACCTACGAGCAGTACTTC
CDR3 length: 11; D gene: .; J gene: TRBJ2-7; V gene: TRBV20-1; clone size: .; CDR3 protein: CSVRGNYEQYF; CDR3 DNA: TGCAGTGTCCGCGGGAACTACGAGCAGTACTTC
CDR3 length: 15; D gene: .; J gene: TRBJ2-2; V gene: TRBV9; clone size: .; CDR3 protein: CASSGVGGNTGELFF; CDR3 DNA: TGTGCCAGCAGCGGTGTAGGGGGAAACACCGGGGAGCTGTTTTTT
CDR3 length: 15; D gene: .; J gene: TRBJ1-2; V gene: TRBV4-3; clone size: .; CDR3 protein: CASSQDRRVSYGYTF; CDR3 DNA: TGCGCCAGCAGCCAAGATAGGAGGGTATCCTATGGCTACACCTTC
CDR3 length: 13; D gene: .; J gene: TRBJ2-7; V gene: TRBV4-2; clone size: once; CDR3 protein: CASSQEHAYEQYF; CDR3 DNA: TGTGCCAGCAGCCAAGAGCATGCCTACGAGCAGTACTTC
CDR3 length: 14; D gene: .; J gene: TRBJ1-2; V gene: TRBV10-3; clone size: .; CDR3 protein: CAIEPGDRQHGYTF; CDR3 DNA: TGTGCCATAGAACCGGGTGACCGCCAGCATGGCTACACCTTC
CDR3 length: 15; D gene: .; J gene: TRBJ2-5; V gene: TRBV4-3; clone size: .; CDR3 protein: CASSQDGALQETQYF; CDR3 DNA: TGCGCCAGCAGCCAAGACGGAGCGCTCCAAGAGACCCAGTACTTC
CDR3 length: 15; D gene: TRBD1; J gene: TRBJ2-5; V gene: TRBV6-1; clone size: .; CDR3 protein: CASSPDRENWETQYF; CDR3 DNA: TGTGCCAGCAGTCCGGACAGGGAGAATTGGGAGACCCAGTACTTC
CDR3 length: 16; D gene: TRBD2; J gene: TRBJ2-7; V gene: TRBV5-1; clone size: .; CDR3 protein: CASSSGTSGGIYEQYF; CDR3 DNA: TGCGCCAGCAGCTCTGGGACTAGCGGGGGGATCTACGAGCAGTACTTC
CDR3 length: 16; D gene: .; J gene: TRBJ1-6; V gene: TRBV9; clone size: .; CDR3 protein: CASSVGPRRVNSPLHF; CDR3 DNA: TGTGCCAGCAGCGTAGGCCCAAGGAGGGTGAATTCACCCCTCCACTTT
CDR3 length: 15; D gene: TRBD2; J gene: TRBJ2-1; V gene: TRBV27; clone size: .; CDR3 protein: CASRLRGGLYNEQFF; CDR3 DNA: TGTGCCAGCAGACTACGGGGGGGACTCTACAATGAGCAGTTCTTC
CDR3 length: 14; D gene: TRBD1; J gene: TRBJ2-7; V gene: TRBV5-1; clone size: .; CDR3 protein: CASSSGTGGYEQYF; CDR3 DNA: TGCGCCAGCAGCTCCGGGACAGGGGGCTACGAGCAGTACTTC
CDR3 length: 17; D gene: .; J gene: TRBJ1-1; V gene: TRBV21-1; clone size: once; CDR3 protein: CASSRQDPIFMNTEAFF; CDR3 DNA: TGTGCCAGCAGCAGACAGGATCCCATTTTCATGAACACTGAAGCTTTCTTT
CDR3 length: 19; D gene: .; J gene: TRBJ1-4; V gene: TRBV11-2; clone size: .; CDR3 protein: CASSDPLGGPRTTNEKLFF; CDR3 DNA: TGTGCCAGCAGCGACCCCCTCGGGGGGCCTAGAACTACTAATGAAAAACTGTTTTTT
CDR3 length: 13; D gene: .; J gene: TRBJ1-4; V gene: TRBV2; clone size: .; CDR3 protein: CASASGNNEKLFF; CDR3 DNA: TGTGCCAGCGCTTCAGGGAATAATGAAAAACTGTTTTTT
CDR3 length: 17; D gene: .; J gene: TRBJ1-1; V gene: TRBV2; clone size: .; CDR3 protein: CASSDWPLTGTGTEAFF; CDR3 DNA: TGTGCCAGCAGTGATTGGCCCCTGACAGGCACAGGCACTGAAGCTTTCTTT
CDR3 length: 14; D gene: TRBD1; J gene: TRBJ1-2; V gene: TRBV5-6; clone size: .; CDR3 protein: CASSWDRANYGYTF; CDR3 DNA: TGTGCCAGCAGCTGGGACAGAGCTAACTATGGCTACACCTTC